Sequencing of this T cell receptor beta chain was carried out in a study of blood T cell repertoires in COVID-19. Study summary: From the United States, Italy and Spain came samples of acute and convalescent COVID-19. T cells, B-cell-depleted T cells, or PBMCs supplied cDNA or gDNA.

J lost 0 bases, V lost 6 bases, and 1 base had no gene match. The CDR3 spans 14 residues. Germline V gives CDR1 LGHNT, CDR2 FRNRAP. How the authors handled the data: Amplifying reference gene primers gave estimates of nucleated cell counts. TCRdb's copy holds only in-frame clones and misses some; the assay was immunoSEQ multiplex PCR. V, J and clone size are those of that table, while D and trimming were read from the DNA. The repertoire holds some 140,000 clones, with approximately 84% as singletons. The chain joins TRBV12-5 to TRBJ2-1, with TRBD1 matching over 8 bases. Sequencing used peripheral blood. The clonotype originates from a woman of 80 years or more with acute or convalescent COVID-19. The CDR3 nucleotides read TGTGCTAGTGGGACAGGGGACTCCTACAATGAGCAGTTCTTC. Its protein is CASGTGDSYNEQFF.